Presented here are 2 T cell receptor beta chains from one specimen sequenced in a study of cytomegalovirus exposure and HLA in healthy donors. Clones were sequenced by immunoSEQ multiplex PCR, and TCRdb holds only the in-frame ones, with some missing. Seen here are under 200,000 clones, roughly 89% observed once, and the top ten hold approximately 3%. Sequenced input: PBMCs. The receptors were gathered from a woman between 18 and 29 years old in good health and CMV-seropositive.

The CDR3 region is CASSLRGYEQYF. The DNA for the CDR3 is TGTGCCAGCAGCTTAAGAGGCTACGAGCAGTACTTC. The chain combines TRBV7-8 with TRBJ2-7; D is ambiguous. CDR1 and CDR2 from the germline V gene are SGHVS and FQNEAQ. The CDR3 extends over 12 amino acids. With 2 bases removed from V and 3 bases from J, the gap between germline ends came to 5 bases.

The V gene is TRBV9, the J gene TRBJ2-7, with D possibly matching TRBD2 (6 bases). The CDR3 length is 16 residues. Germline V lookup: CDR1 SGDLS, CDR2 YYNGEE. With 0 bases removed from V and 1 base from J, the gap between germline ends came to 14 bases. The CDR3 DNA sequence: TGTGCCAGCAGCGTAGGCCCCTCCAGCGGGTCCTACGAGCAGTACTTC. It codes for CASSVGPSSGSYEQYF.